The 9 T cell receptor beta chains presented below share a single source sample, sequenced in a study of blood T cells in healthy people across ages. A second PCR of 7 to 11 cycles used a sample-barcoded 5' primer and a J-beta primer mix. TCRdb re-called the 5' RACE reads with MiXCR, one entry per CDR3 protein. The sample consists of 1 million or so distinct CDR3 sequences, over 35% of them appearing once. Sequencing was done on a sample of blood. Source of these receptors: a woman aged 60-75 years in good health.

The V call is TRBV4-1, the J call TRBJ1-5, with unresolved D. The CDR3 runs 15 residues. Germline CDR1 and CDR2: MGHRA and YSYEKL. Trimming stripped 0 bases from V and 5 bases from J, with 11 bases between. The CDR3 DNA follows: TGCGCCAGCAGCCAAGATGAGATTTATGATCAGCCCCAGCATTTT. Protein: CASSQDEIYDQPQHF.

The rearrangement joins TRBV7-3 to TRBJ2-3; D unresolved. Germline values: CDR1 SGHTA, CDR2 FQGTGA. This CDR3 contains 12 residues. V was cut by 1 base and J by 4 bases, with 3 bases left in between. The chain's CDR3 is CASSLKADTQYF. The DNA of the CDR3 is TGTGCCAGCAGCTTAAAGGCAGATACGCAGTATTTT.

This clonotype was picked up a small number of times. The chain joins TRBV4-1 to TRBJ2-3; TRBD2 aligns across 8 bases. CDR1 is MGHRA, CDR2 YSYEKL, per germline. V shed 3 bases and J 1 base; nucleotides not matched to a gene: 6. The CDR3 is made up of 16 amino acids. CDR3 region: CASSHPGTRRTDTQYF. The CDR3 region has the DNA TGCGCCAGCAGCCATCCCGGGACTAGGCGCACAGATACGCAGTATTTT.

The chain recombines TRBV5-1 with TRBJ1-2; the match to TRBD1 covers 7 bases. The CDR3 extends over 13 amino acids. Germline V CDR1 and CDR2: SGHRS, YFSETQ. Unmatched junction bases numbered 10, after V lost 6 bases and J lost 8 bases. CDR3: CASTPQGGGGYTF. The CDR3 DNA follows: TGCGCCAGCACTCCCCAGGGGGGAGGCGGCTACACCTTC.

V usage is TRBV27 and J usage is TRBJ2-2; D is unresolved. Germline values: CDR1 MNHEY, CDR2 SMNVEV (reference sequence). V was trimmed by 5 bases and J by 1 base, leaving 8 bases between them. The CDR3 has 14 amino acids. CDR3 loop: CASSGMGNTGELFF. DNA of the CDR3: TGTGCCAGCAGTGGGATGGGGAACACCGGGGAGCTGTTTTTT.

The rearrangement links TRBV6-6 to TRBJ1-1; 8 bases line up with TRBD1. The CDR3 is 14 residues long. In germline, CDR1 is MNHNY, CDR2 SVGAGI (reference sequence). Unmatched junction bases numbered 10, after V lost 2 bases and J lost 11 bases. In DNA, the CDR3 is TGTGCCAGCAGTTACGATAACGGGGGGGACAGGGCTTTCTTT. Protein sequence: CASSYDNGGDRAFF.

CDR3 in amino acids: CASSYRLGDLNQPQHF. The CDR3 DNA is TGTGCCAGCAGTTACAGACTCGGGGACCTCAATCAGCCCCAGCATTTT. V usage is TRBV6-2 or TRBV6-3 and J usage is TRBJ1-5; possibly TRBD1 for D (5 bases). Looked up from germline, CDR1 is MNHEY and CDR2 is SVGEGT. The CDR3 runs 16 residues. With 2 bases removed from V and 3 bases from J, the gap between germline ends came to 14 bases.

This clonotype turned up a few times. The chain combines TRBV24-1 with TRBJ1-5; TRBD1 aligns across 7 bases. The CDR3 contains 15 residues. Germline lookup yields CDR1 KGHDR and CDR2 SFDVKD. The trim removed 5 bases at V and 4 bases at J, leaving 7 bases unmatched. The CDR3 loop reads CATSGPGGVNQPQHF. CDR3 nucleotides: TGTGCCACCAGTGGTCCAGGGGGAGTGAATCAGCCCCAGCATTTT.

This clonotype has only a few counts. The chain joins TRBV7-9 to TRBJ2-2; D is undetermined. CDR1 is SEHNR, CDR2 FQNEAQ, per germline (reference sequence). V lost 4 bases, J lost 7 bases, and 4 bases lay in between. The CDR3 extends over 11 amino acids. As DNA, the CDR3 is TGTGCCAGCAGCTCGTTCGGGGAGCTGTTTTTT. Protein product: CASSSFGELFF.